This T cell receptor (beta chain) is drawn from a study of shared clonotypes between healthy human individuals. V shed 6 bases and J shed 1 base, with 13 bases lying between them. CDR3 length equals 14 residues. CDR1 is SNHLY and CDR2 is FYNNEI in the germline V gene. Those who donated were healthy HIV-negative adults, with no recent acute infections or vaccinations reported. CD45RO+ cells joined CCR7-negative CD45RA+ TemRA cells to form CD8 memory. Clones were read by immunoSEQ multiplex PCR, and TCRdb kept only the in-frame ones, dropping some. The table shows over 95,000 clones, with 65% to 75% occurring only once.

The sequenced sample was memory CD8+ T cells sorted from blood. Subset defined: CD45RO+ cells pooled with CCR7-negative TemRA cells. This TCR derives from a woman in her twenties or thirties in good health. The chain joins TRBV2 to TRBJ2-7; a weak D match, TRBD1 (6 bases). CDR3 loop: CASRGDTISYEQYF. The DNA for the CDR3 is TGTGCCAGCAGAGGGGACACTATATCCTACGAGCAGTACTTC.